This T cell receptor beta chain was identified during a study of tumor and adjacent non-tumor tissue in lung cancer. This sample's RNA came from whole unsorted tissue. The normal lung tissue was taken more than 3 cm from the tumor edge. This clonotype appeared many times. The CDR3 length is 14 residues. In germline, CDR1 is SGHKS, CDR2 YYEKEE (reference sequence). V lost 2 bases, J lost 0 bases, and 9 bases lay in between. Three rounds of nested PCR, following a modified ARM-PCR protocol, produced the TCRbeta library. TCRdb independently ran MiXCR on the multiplex PCR reads; one entry per CDR3 protein. The sample shows 40,000 to 45,000 distinct CDR3 sequences, approximately 59% of them seen only once.

The material sequenced was distant non-tumor lung tissue. This clonotype was obtained from a woman aged 40 to 50 with non-small cell lung cancer. The J gene is TRBJ2-7, the V gene TRBV5-5; D possibly corresponds to TRBD1 (5 bases). The CDR3 protein is CASSFGRDSYEQYF. In DNA form, the CDR3 reads TGTGCCAGCAGCTTTGGCAGGGACTCCTACGAGCAGTACTTC.